These 30 T cell receptor beta chains originate from one sample sequenced in a study of T cells in Graves' hyperthyroidism and ophthalmopathy. Template material for amplifying TCR beta CDR3 regions consisted of RNA transcripts. Carried out on the TCR CDR3, a first-round RT-PCR used the HTBI primer set. MiXCR, run by TCRdb on the multiplex PCR reads, gives a single entry per CDR3 protein. The table has 450,000 to 600,000 distinct CDR3 sequences, 15% to 20% seen once. The sequenced material came from blood. The source of these receptors is a man between 35 and 55 years old with Graves' ophthalmopathy.

Ten or more counts support this clonotype. The rearrangement uses TRBV11-2 and TRBJ2-2, with TRBD1 identical over 9 bases. The CDR3 is 15 residues long. Germline V gives CDR1 SGHAT, CDR2 FQNNGV. J gave up 5 bases and V 3 bases, and 4 bases lay outside the gene matches. CDR3 residues: CASSFSGTGTGELFF. The CDR3 DNA is TGTGCCAGCAGCTTCTCCGGGACAGGGACCGGGGAGCTGTTTTTT.

Here the CDR3 DNA reads TGTGCCAGCAGCTTGGCTTCTTGGGGGGTGGAAGAGCAGTTCTTC. It encodes CASSLASWGVEEQFF. The chain carries TRBV7-2 and TRBJ2-1; D possibly corresponds to TRBD2 (6 bases). Trimming removed 3 bases at V and 10 bases at J, with 19 bases between. Germline V lookup: CDR1 SGHTA, CDR2 FQGNSA. CDR3 length equals 15 residues.

J is TRBJ2-7 and V is TRBV6-2 or TRBV6-3, with TRBD2 matching 12 bases. J was trimmed by 2 bases and V by 2 bases; bases with no gene match: 4. The germline V gene encodes CDR1 MNHEY and CDR2 SVGEGT. The CDR3 sequence is 16 residues long. CDR3 protein: CASSYLRLAGAYEQYF. CDR3 DNA sequence: TGTGCCAGCAGTTACCTTCGACTAGCGGGAGCCTACGAGCAGTACTTC.

The chain couples TRBV5-1 to TRBJ2-2, with TRBD1 as a possible D gene (5 bases). Germline assignment: CDR1 SGHRS and CDR2 YFSETQ. The CDR3 has 16 residues. Trimming took off 0 bases at V and 0 bases at J, with 9 bases between the two ends. The CDR3 sequence is CASSLEGPANTGELFF. CDR3 nucleotide sequence: TGCGCCAGCAGCTTGGAGGGGCCCGCGAACACCGGGGAGCTGTTTTTT.

The table lists this clonotype with many counts. V and J are TRBV28 and TRBJ2-7; 13 bases are a match to TRBD2. The CDR3 is 17 amino acids. Germline CDR1 MDHEN, CDR2 SYDVKM. V trimming: 3 bases; J trimming: 6 bases; junction bases outside the gene matches: 11. The DNA for the CDR3 is TGTGCCAGCAGTTTTACTAGCGGGAGGGCCGGTCGCCTCGAGCAGTACTTC. This translates into CASSFTSGRAGRLEQYF. Full variable domain (rest looked up from reference TRBV28 and TRBJ2-7): DVKVTQSSRYLVKRTGEKVFLECVQDMDHENMFWYRQDPGLGLRLIYFSYDVKMKEKGDIPEGYSVSREKKERFSLILESASTNQTSMYLCASSFTSGRAGRLEQYFGPGTRLTVT.

CDR3 nucleotide sequence: TGTGCCAGCAGCTTGGGGGGGGACCGCCAAGAGACCCAGTACTTC. It codes for CASSLGGDRQETQYF. V usage is TRBV5-4 and J usage is TRBJ2-5, with D possibly being TRBD2 (6 bases). From germline, CDR1 is SGHNT and CDR2 YYREEE (reference sequence). V was clipped by 0 bases and J by 1 base, with 10 bases between them. The CDR3 consists of 15 residues.

This clonotype has just a few counts. The J gene is TRBJ2-5, the V gene TRBV7-9; possible D gene TRBD1, 5 bases. Trimming removed 2 bases at V and 2 bases at J, with 9 bases between. The CDR3 totals 14 residues. Per germline, CDR1 SEHNR and CDR2 FQNEAQ (reference sequence). The CDR3 bases are TGTGCCAGCAGCTTAACTGGACATCAAGAGACCCAGTACTTC. It specifies CASSLTGHQETQYF.

This clonotype was recorded a few times. The rearrangement joins TRBV20-1 to TRBJ1-5; 7 bases are shared with TRBD1. Germline V gives CDR1 DFQATT, CDR2 SNEGSKA (reference sequence). Germline trimming cut 0 bases from V and 7 bases from J; bases unmatched to any gene: 12. The CDR3 spans 16 residues. CDR3: CSAREGVGGAVQPQHF. For the CDR3, the DNA is TGCAGTGCTAGAGAGGGCGTAGGGGGCGCGGTCCAGCCCCAGCATTTT.

In its sample, this clonotype was seen many times. This chain connects TRBV28 to TRBJ1-1; D remains ambiguous. The CDR3 is 13 amino acids. V lost 7 bases, J lost 4 bases, and 13 bases lay in between. The germline CDR1 and CDR2 sequences are MDHEN and SYDVKM. The CDR3 here is CASKGPLSTEAFF. In DNA form, the CDR3 reads TGTGCCAGCAAAGGCCCTCTGAGCACTGAAGCTTTCTTT. Filled out from reference TRBV28 and TRBJ1-1, the complete variable domain reads DVKVTQSSRYLVKRTGEKVFLECVQDMDHENMFWYRQDPGLGLRLIYFSYDVKMKEKGDIPEGYSVSREKKERFSLILESASTNQTSMYLCASKGPLSTEAFFGQGTRLTVV.

This clonotype was observed a handful of times. The CDR3 bases are TGCAGCGTTGAAGACGATCGGGGATACGAAAAACTGTTTTTT. It specifies CSVEDDRGYEKLFF. The rearrangement uses TRBV29-1 and TRBJ1-4, with no clear D. CDR1 is SQVTM, CDR2 ANQGSEA, per germline. V lost 0 bases and J lost 8, with 13 bases in between. This CDR3 is built from 14 residues.

This clonotype was recorded many times. This rearrangement joins TRBV6-1 to TRBJ2-1; the match to TRBD2 covers 7 bases. CDR1 MNHNS and CDR2 SASEGT come from the germline V gene. Unmatched junction bases numbered 14, after V lost 5 bases and J lost 7 bases. This CDR3 region has 16 residues. In DNA, the CDR3 is TGTGCCAGCAGTTCGTTAACAAGCGGGATGGGGAATGAGCAGTTCTTC. Translated: CASSSLTSGMGNEQFF.

This clonotype was found many times. This chain uses TRBV29-1 with TRBJ1-1, with a weak D call TRBD1 (5 bases). From germline, CDR1 is SQVTM and CDR2 ANQGSEA. The V and J ends lost 4 bases and 7 bases respectively, with 13 bases between them. This CDR3 is 12 amino acids long. The CDR3 loop is CSVGGTTGEAFF. CDR3 DNA: TGCAGCGTTGGGGGAACAACAGGTGAAGCTTTCTTT.

This clonotype was seen more than once but under ten times. The CDR3 region has the DNA TGCAGTGCTAGAGGACAGGGGGCGCCTAACGAGCAGTACTTC. Protein sequence: CSARGQGAPNEQYF. The chain uses TRBV20-1 and TRBJ2-7, with 10 positions matching TRBD1. The length of the CDR3 is 14 residues. V lost 1 base to trimming and J lost 5 bases; unmatched junction nucleotides: 5. Germline CDR1 and CDR2: DFQATT and SNEGSKA (reference sequence).

This clonotype has a count of ten or more. The V call is TRBV5-6, the J call TRBJ2-2; 7 bases align to TRBD1. The CDR3 length is 14 residues. The J segment lost 4 bases and the V segment lost 3 bases, leaving 3 bases of the junction unmatched. The germline gives CDR1 SGHDT, CDR2 YYEEEE. The CDR3 sequence is CASSWGQTTGELFF. Written as DNA, the CDR3 is TGTGCCAGCAGCTGGGGACAGACCACCGGGGAGCTGTTTTTT.

This clonotype was counted only a few times. V gene TRBV18 combines with J gene TRBJ2-7; the match to TRBD2 covers 10 bases. J gave up 6 bases and V 4 bases, and 9 bases lay outside the gene matches. CDR1 and CDR2 from the germline V gene are KGHSH and LQKENI. This CDR3 region has 15 residues. CDR3 sequence: CASSLSASGRSEQYF. In DNA form, the CDR3 reads TGTGCCAGCTCACTATCGGCTAGCGGGAGAAGCGAGCAGTACTTC.

There are many counts of this clonotype. V usage is TRBV7-9 and J usage is TRBJ2-5, with D possibly being TRBD1 (5 bases). The CDR3 totals 15 residues. CDR1 is SEHNR and CDR2 is FQNEAQ in the germline V gene (reference sequence). Trimming took off 4 bases at V and 3 bases at J, with 15 bases between the two ends. CDR3 sequence: CASSSPDIGKETQYF. The DNA for the CDR3 is TGTGCCAGCAGCTCCCCGGACATTGGGAAAGAGACCCAGTACTTC.

The chain joins TRBV20-1 to TRBJ2-3, with TRBD2 matching over 13 bases. Germline V gene lookup returns CDR1 DFQATT and CDR2 SNEGSKA (reference sequence). V lost 6 bases, J lost 6 bases, and 9 bases stayed unmatched. There are 15 residues in the CDR3. The chain's CDR3 is CSASTGLAGWDTQYF. In nucleotides, the CDR3 is TGCAGTGCAAGCACGGGACTAGCGGGGTGGGATACGCAGTATTTT.

This clonotype came up a few times. The CDR3 DNA sequence: TGTGCCAGCAGTGAGGACTTTCATCTAGCGGGGGGCCGGGGAACCGGGGAGCTGTTTTTT. Encoded protein: CASSEDFHLAGGRGTGELFF. The chain combines TRBV6-1 with TRBJ2-2, with 11 bases matching TRBD2. Per germline, CDR1 MNHNS and CDR2 SASEGT. The V and J ends lost 3 bases and 5 bases, in that order; junction bases with no gene match: 17. This CDR3 region has 20 residues.

In this sample, this clonotype turned up many times. This rearrangement joins TRBV7-2 to TRBJ2-5; 11 bases fit TRBD2. This CDR3 is built from 16 residues. The V gene end was trimmed by 5 bases and the J gene end by 2 bases; junction bases not matched to a gene: 7. Germline loops: CDR1 SGHTA, CDR2 FQGNSA. In DNA form, the CDR3 reads TGTGCCAGCAGCCTCCTCTGGACTAGCGGGCAAGAGACCCAGTACTTC. This encodes CASSLLWTSGQETQYF. The full variable domain, its missing parts supplied by reference TRBV7-2 and TRBJ2-5, is GAGVSQSPSNKVTEKGKDVELRCDPISGHTALYWYRQSLGQGLEFLIYFQGNSAPDKSGLPSDRFSAERTGGSVSTLTIQRTQQEDSAVYLCASSLLWTSGQETQYFGPGTRLLVL.

This clonotype was observed at least ten times. The chain recombines TRBV3-1 with TRBJ2-1; possibly TRBD2 for D (6 bases). CDR3 size: 14 residues. Germline loops: CDR1 LGHDT, CDR2 YNNKEL (reference sequence). The V end was cut by 1 base, the J end by 10 bases, with 14 bases between. CDR3 amino acids: CASSQGRGAREQFF. DNA of the CDR3: TGTGCCAGCAGCCAAGGGCGGGGCGCGAGGGAGCAGTTCTTC.

This chain connects TRBV30 to TRBJ2-7; no firm D call. Germline V CDR1 and CDR2: GTSNPN, SVGIG (reference sequence). The CDR3 covers 13 residues. V lost 2 bases to trimming and J lost 1 base, with 9 bases between them. This CDR3 is CAWSYGASYEQYF. In nucleotides, the CDR3 is TGTGCCTGGAGTTACGGCGCATCCTACGAGCAGTACTTC.

Concerning this clonotype: With a much larger clone just one base away, this may be a read error. The genes are TRBV5-1 and TRBJ2-2; D gene ambiguous. V gave up 4 bases and J gave up 10 bases, with 8 bases separating them. Per germline, CDR1 SGHRS and CDR2 YFSETQ. The CDR3 has 11 residues. The CDR3 region is CASSTLEELFF. CDR3 bases: TGCGCCAGCAGCACCTTGGAGGAGCTGTTTTTT.

CDR3 in amino acids: CASSLPAPYEQYF. The CDR3 DNA follows: TGTGCCAGCAGCCTACCCGCCCCCTACGAGCAGTACTTC. V usage is TRBV6-1 and J usage is TRBJ2-7; D uncertain. V gave up 6 bases and J gave up 2 bases, with 11 bases separating them. CDR1 is MNHNS and CDR2 is SASEGT in the germline V gene. The CDR3 is 13 amino acids.

In this sample, this clonotype turned up many times. The chain has TRBV11-2 and TRBJ1-5; 7 nucleotides agree with TRBD1. Germline CDR1 is SGHAT and CDR2 is FQNNGV. The CDR3 contains 15 residues. Trimming cost V 0 bases and J 6 bases; bases outside gene matches: 5. CDR3 in amino acids: CASSLDYRGTQPQHF. The CDR3 DNA follows: TGTGCCAGCAGCTTAGATTACAGGGGAACTCAGCCCCAGCATTTT.

This CDR3 is CASQGQGSSYEQYF. In nucleotides, the CDR3 is TGTGCCAGCCAGGGGCAGGGGAGCTCCTACGAGCAGTACTTC. The chain uses TRBV6-1 and TRBJ2-7, with a possible D match to TRBD1 (6 bases). Trimming removed 8 bases from V and 0 bases from J, with 14 bases in between. CDR1 MNHNS and CDR2 SASEGT come from the germline V gene. This CDR3 is built from 14 residues.

Concerning this clonotype: At one boundary the junction diverges from the germline segment, which might be a read error. V gene TRBV7-7 combines with J gene TRBJ2-5, with D perhaps TRBD1 or TRBD2 (6 bases each). Germline V gene lookup returns CDR1 SSHAT and CDR2 FNYEAQ (reference sequence). The CDR3 runs 15 residues. As DNA, the CDR3 is TGTGCTAGCAGCTTAGGGGGAGGAGGAAAAGAGACCCAGTACTTC. This gives the protein CASSLGGGGKETQYF.

This clonotype was recorded a few times. This sequence joins TRBV4-3 and TRBJ1-2, with D perhaps TRBD1 (5 bases). Germline V gene data show CDR1 as LGHNA and CDR2 as YSLEER. V gave up 2 bases and J gave up 13 bases, with 17 bases separating them. This CDR3 contains 13 residues. This CDR3 is CASSQTGTGRGTF. For the CDR3, the DNA is TGCGCCAGCAGCCAAACGGGGACGGGCAGAGGCACCTTC.

This clonotype was picked up many times. The chain has TRBV2 and TRBJ1-1, with 10 bases lining up with TRBD1. The CDR3 covers 15 residues. With 6 bases clipped from V and 1 base from J, the junction kept 5 bases outside the gene matches. Looked up from germline, CDR1 is SNHLY and CDR2 is FYNNEI. The CDR3 here is CASRPDRGRNTEAFF. The CDR3 region has the DNA TGTGCCAGCAGACCGGACAGGGGGAGGAACACTGAAGCTTTCTTT. The full variable domain, rest sourced from reference TRBV2 and TRBJ1-1, is EPEVTQTPSHQVTQMGQEVILRCVPISNHLYFYWYRQILGQKVEFLVSFYNNEISEKSEIFDDQFSVERPDGSNFTLKIRSTKLEDSAMYFCASRPDRGRNTEAFFGQGTRLTVV.

In this sample, this clonotype turned up many times. The genes are TRBV12-3 or TRBV12-4 and TRBJ1-1; 7 bases agree with TRBD1. Trimming removed 5 bases from V and 0 bases from J; junction bases left unmatched: 9. This CDR3 has 16 residues. CDR3 coding DNA: TGTGCCAGCAGTCTGGACAGGTCACCAATGAACACTGAAGCTTTCTTT. Protein: CASSLDRSPMNTEAFF.

The rearrangement joins TRBV5-8 to TRBJ1-1; a possible D gene is TRBD1 (6 bases). Trimming stripped 0 bases from V and 10 bases from J, with 16 bases between. The germline gives CDR1 SGHTS, CDR2 YDEGEE. The CDR3 contains 14 residues. The CDR3 protein is CASSLAHLSGAAFF. CDR3 sequence (DNA): TGTGCCAGCAGCTTGGCCCATCTATCGGGGGCAGCTTTCTTT.